This entry is about one T cell receptor beta chain. The data were taken from a study of regulatory T cells in long-lasting Graves disease. TCR beta libraries were built with iRepertoire HTBI primers and Arm-PCR of CDR3 regions. TCRdb passed the multiplex PCR reads through MiXCR, listing each CDR3 protein once. This table has 400,000 to 550,000 distinct CDR3 sequences, approximately 16% appearing once. Time point defined: newly diagnosed GD, antithyroid drugs for less than 3 months. The TCR library was made from RNA that had been extracted from PBMCs in TRIzol. CDR1 is MNHEY, CDR2 SMNVEV, per germline (reference sequence). The germline V and J ends were trimmed by 1 base and 5 bases, with 14 bases remaining between them. There are 15 residues in the CDR3. This sample was shared with a second study, whose subject was T cells in Graves' hyperthyroidism and ophthalmopathy.

The chain recombines TRBV27 with TRBJ1-2; D not certain. The sequencing here drew on peripheral blood mononuclear cells (PBMCs), taken at new diagnosis, from a patient treated with antithyroid drugs. The TCR was taken from a woman aged 18-30 years with Graves disease. As DNA, the CDR3 is TGTGCCAGCAGTTTATTGGGAAGAGACTGGTATGGCTACACCTTC. It is translated as CASSLLGRDWYGYTF.